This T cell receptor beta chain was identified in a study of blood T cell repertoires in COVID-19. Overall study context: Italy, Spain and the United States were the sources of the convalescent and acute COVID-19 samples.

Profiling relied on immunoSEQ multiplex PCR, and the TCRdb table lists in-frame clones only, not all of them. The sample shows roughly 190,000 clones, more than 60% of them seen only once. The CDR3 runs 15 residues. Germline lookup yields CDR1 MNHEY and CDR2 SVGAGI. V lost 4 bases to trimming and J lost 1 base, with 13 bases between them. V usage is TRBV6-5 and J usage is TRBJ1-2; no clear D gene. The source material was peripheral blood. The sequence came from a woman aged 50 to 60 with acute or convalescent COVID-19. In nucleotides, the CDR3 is TGTGCCAGCAGTTGGACTGGAATAGATAACTATGGCTACACCTTC. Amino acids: CASSWTGIDNYGYTF.